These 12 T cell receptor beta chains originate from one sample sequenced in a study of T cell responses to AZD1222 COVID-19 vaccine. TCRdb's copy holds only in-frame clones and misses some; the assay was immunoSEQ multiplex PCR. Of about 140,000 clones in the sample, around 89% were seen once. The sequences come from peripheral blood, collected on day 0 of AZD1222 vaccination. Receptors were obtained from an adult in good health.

CDR3 sequence reads: CASSLDRQLHYGYTF. CDR3 in DNA: TGCGCCAGCAGCTTAGACAGACAACTACATTATGGCTACACCTTC. This chain connects TRBV5-1 to TRBJ1-2; D is possibly TRBD1 (5 bases). The CDR3 has 15 residues. The germline CDR1 and CDR2 sequences are SGHRS and YFSETQ. Trimming took off 2 bases at V and 5 bases at J, with 16 bases between the two ends.

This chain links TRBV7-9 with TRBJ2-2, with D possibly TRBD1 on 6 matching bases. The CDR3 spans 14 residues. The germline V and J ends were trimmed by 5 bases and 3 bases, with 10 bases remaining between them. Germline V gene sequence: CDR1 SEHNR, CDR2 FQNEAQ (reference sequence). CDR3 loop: CASSRGGYTGELFF. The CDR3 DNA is TGTGCCAGCAGCCGAGGGGGTTACACCGGGGAGCTGTTTTTT. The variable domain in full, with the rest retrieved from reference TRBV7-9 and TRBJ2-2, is DTGVSQNPRHKITKRGQNVTFRCDPISEHNRLYWYRQTLGQGPEFLTYFQNEAQLEKSRLLSDRFSAERPKGSFSTLEIQRTEQGDSAMYLCASSRGGYTGELFFGEGSRLTVL.

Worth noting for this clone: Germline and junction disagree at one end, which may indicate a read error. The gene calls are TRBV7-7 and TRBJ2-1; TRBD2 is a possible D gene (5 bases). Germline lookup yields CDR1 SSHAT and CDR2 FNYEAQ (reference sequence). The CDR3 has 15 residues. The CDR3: CASSLTRASYNEQFF. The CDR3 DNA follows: TGTGCTAGCAGCTTAACGCGGGCCTCCTACAATGAGCAGTTCTTC.

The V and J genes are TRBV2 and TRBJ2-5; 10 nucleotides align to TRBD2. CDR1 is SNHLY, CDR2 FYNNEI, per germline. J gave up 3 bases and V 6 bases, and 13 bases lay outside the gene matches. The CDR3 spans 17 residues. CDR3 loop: CASSRFRSGGAEETQYF. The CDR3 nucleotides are TGTGCCAGCAGCCGCTTCCGAAGCGGGGGGGCGGAAGAGACCCAGTACTTC. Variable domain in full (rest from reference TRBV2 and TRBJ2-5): EPEVTQTPSHQVTQMGQEVILRCVPISNHLYFYWYRQILGQKVEFLVSFYNNEISEKSEIFDDQFSVERPDGSNFTLKIRSTKLEDSAMYFCASSRFRSGGAEETQYFGPGTRLLVL.

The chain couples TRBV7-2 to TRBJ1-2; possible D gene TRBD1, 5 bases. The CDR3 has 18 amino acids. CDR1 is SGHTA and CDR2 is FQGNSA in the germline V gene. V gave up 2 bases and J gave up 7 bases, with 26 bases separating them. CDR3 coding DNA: TGTGCCAGCAGCTTACATCCGGCGGCAGGGTTTTCTCGTCGTGGCTACACCTTC. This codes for CASSLHPAAGFSRRGYTF.

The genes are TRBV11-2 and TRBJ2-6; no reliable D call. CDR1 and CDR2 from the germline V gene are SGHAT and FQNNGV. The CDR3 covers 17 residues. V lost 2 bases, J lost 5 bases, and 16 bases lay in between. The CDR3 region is CASSLSADPLWANVLTF. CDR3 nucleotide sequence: TGTGCCAGCAGCTTAAGCGCAGACCCCCTCTGGGCCAACGTCCTGACTTTC.

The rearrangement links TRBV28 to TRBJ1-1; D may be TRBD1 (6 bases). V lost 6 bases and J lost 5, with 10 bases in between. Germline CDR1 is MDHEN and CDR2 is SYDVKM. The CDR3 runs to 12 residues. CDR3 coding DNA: TGTGCCAGCAGGGGGGCAGGGACTGAAGCTTTCTTT. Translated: CASRGAGTEAFF. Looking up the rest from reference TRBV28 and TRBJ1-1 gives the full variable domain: DVKVTQSSRYLVKRTGEKVFLECVQDMDHENMFWYRQDPGLGLRLIYFSYDVKMKEKGDIPEGYSVSREKKERFSLILESASTNQTSMYLCASRGAGTEAFFGQGTRLTVV.

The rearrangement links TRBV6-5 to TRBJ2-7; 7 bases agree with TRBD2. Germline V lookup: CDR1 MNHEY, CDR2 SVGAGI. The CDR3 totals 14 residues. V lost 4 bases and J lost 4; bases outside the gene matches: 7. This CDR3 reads CASSLAGREYEQYF. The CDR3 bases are TGTGCCAGCAGTTTAGCGGGCAGGGAATACGAGCAGTACTTC.

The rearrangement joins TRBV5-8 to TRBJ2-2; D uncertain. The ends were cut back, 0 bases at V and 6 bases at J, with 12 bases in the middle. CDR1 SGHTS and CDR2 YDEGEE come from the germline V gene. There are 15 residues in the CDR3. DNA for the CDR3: TGTGCCAGCAGCTTGGTTCCCGGCTCCTCCGGGGAGCTGTTTTTT. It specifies CASSLVPGSSGELFF. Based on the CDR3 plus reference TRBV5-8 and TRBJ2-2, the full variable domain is EAGVTQSPTHLIKTRGQQATLRCSPISGHTSVYWYQQALGLGLQFLLWYDEGEERNRGNFPPRFSGRQFPNYSSELNVNALELEDSALYLCASSLVPGSSGELFFGEGSRLTVL.

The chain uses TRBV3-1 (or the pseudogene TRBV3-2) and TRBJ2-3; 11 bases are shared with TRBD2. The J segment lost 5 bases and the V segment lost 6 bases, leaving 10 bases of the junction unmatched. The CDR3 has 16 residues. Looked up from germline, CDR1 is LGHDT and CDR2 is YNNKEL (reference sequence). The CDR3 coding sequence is TGTGCCAGCAGGCGATCTAGCGGGGGGAGTCAAGATACGCAGTATTTT. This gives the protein CASRRSSGGSQDTQYF.

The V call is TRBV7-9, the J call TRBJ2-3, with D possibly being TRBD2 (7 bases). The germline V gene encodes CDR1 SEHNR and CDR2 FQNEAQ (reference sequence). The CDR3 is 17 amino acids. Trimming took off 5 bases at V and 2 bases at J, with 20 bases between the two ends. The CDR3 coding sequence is TGTGCCAGCAGCCTTCCCCCGAGGGGGGGGGTCACAGATACGCAGTATTTT. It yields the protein CASSLPPRGGVTDTQYF.

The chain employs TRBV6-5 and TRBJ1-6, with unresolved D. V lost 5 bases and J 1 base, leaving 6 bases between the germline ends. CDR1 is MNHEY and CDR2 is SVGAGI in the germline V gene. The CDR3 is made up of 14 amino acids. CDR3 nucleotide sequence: TGTGCCAGCAGTAGAGATTCCTATAATTCACCCCTCCACTTT. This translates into CASSRDSYNSPLHF.